The text below deals with one TCR beta chain. Its specificity is not known. In the same sample, other DNA sequences code for this CDR3. The CDR3 length is 14 residues. Germline CDR1 is SQVTM and CDR2 is ANQGSEA. V was trimmed by 4 bases and J by 2 bases, leaving 14 bases between them. The source of the sample is a study of cytomegalovirus exposure and HLA in healthy donors. Study at large: Unique TCR beta sequences numbering around 110 million came from approximately 180 million T cells in an earlier analysis.

Study results and caveats: The authors reported that TCR beta sequences could predict HLA-A and HLA-B alleles. These predictions were accurate for most subjects in the first cohort.

The PCR employed 60 Vbeta primers together with 13 Jbeta primers. Method: immunoSEQ multiplex PCR; TCRdb's copy keeps in-frame clones and lacks some. In the table there are around 94,000 clones, around 85% of which are singletons. Sample: PBMCs. The receptor's source is a man younger than 30 in good health and CMV-seronegative. The chain carries TRBV29-1 and TRBJ2-5; tentative D call: TRBD1 (6 bases). In DNA form, the CDR3 reads TGCAGCGTTGGGGGTCGGGACACACAAGAGACCCAGTACTTC. As protein: CSVGGRDTQETQYF.